This T cell receptor beta chain was obtained from a study of OX40 agonist ivuxolimab in advanced cancers. Measured with immunoSEQ multiplex PCR; TCRdb has only the in-frame clones, and not every one. The sample holds 50,000 to 65,000 clones; about 87% are singletons and the top ten take approximately 0.67%. CDR1 and CDR2 from the germline V gene are SGDLS and YYNGEE. The V end lost 4 bases, the J end lost 7 bases, and 18 bases lay between the germline ends. The CDR3 is 15 amino acids. This TCR derives from an adult with an advanced solid tumor such as melanoma, head and neck, liver or kidney cancer. The sample consisted of CD4+ or CD8+ T cells sorted from blood, taken in a trial of the OX40 agonist ivuxolimab. The V gene is TRBV9, the J gene TRBJ2-1; D may be TRBD2 (5 bases). CDR3 amino acids: CASSPLRGAWNEQFF. CDR3 DNA: TGTGCCAGCAGCCCCCTCCGGGGTGCTTGGAATGAGCAGTTCTTC.